These 31 T cell receptor beta chains share one sample of origin, sequenced in a study of T cell repertoires in cytomegalovirus infection. TCRdb processed the reads anew with MiXCR; each CDR3 protein has one entry. The sample shows about 740,000 distinct CDR3 sequences, about a third of them seen only once. Sequencing was done on a sample of PBMCs. The receptors were gathered from a human donor in good health (CMV status not recorded). Some clones in this sample may be carry-over from other donors' samples.

This clonotype occurred a few times. CDR3 DNA: TGTGCCAGCACCTATGGGAAGTGGGGGGCCGGCACTGAAGCTTTCTTT. This translates into CASTYGKWGAGTEAFF. V and J are TRBV6-8 and TRBJ1-1, with D perhaps matching TRBD1 (6 bases). V lost 7 bases and J lost 4, with 22 bases in between. Germline V gene sequence: CDR1 MNHGY, CDR2 SAAAGT. CDR3 length: 16 residues.

Concerning this clonotype itself: The junction differs from germline at one of its ends, possibly a read error. CDR3 amino acids: CASSPQEPQYF. For the CDR3, the DNA is TGTGCCAGCTCACCTCAAGAGCCCCAGTACTTC. This rearrangement joins TRBV18 to TRBJ2-5; D gene unclear. This CDR3 spans 11 amino acids. From germline, CDR1 is KGHSH and CDR2 LQKENI.

The CDR3 region is CASSPEPLHPKVFF. As DNA, the CDR3 is TGTGCCAGCAGTCCTGAGCCCCTACACCCCAAGGTGTTTTTT. The rearrangement joins TRBV12-3 or TRBV12-4 to TRBJ2-2; D is unresolved. V lost 5 bases and J lost 15, with 22 bases in between. This CDR3 has 14 residues.

This clonotype showed up just a few times. CDR3 in amino acids: CSVEVEILQETQYF. The CDR3 DNA is TGCAGCGTTGAAGTCGAGATACTCCAAGAGACCCAGTACTTC. The chain joins TRBV29-1 to TRBJ2-5; D not certain. The CDR3 loop spans 14 amino acids. V was clipped by 1 base and J by 1 base, with 10 bases between them. The germline gives CDR1 SQVTM, CDR2 ANQGSEA.

This clonotype was observed a handful of times. The chain has TRBV7-9 and TRBJ1-1; maybe TRBD1 (6 bases). This CDR3 spans 14 amino acids. Between the trimmed V and J ends, which lost 3 bases and 6 bases, there was a span of 14 bases. Germline V CDR1 and CDR2: SEHNR, FQNEAQ (reference sequence). The CDR3 region is CASSFFSPGAEAFF. Written as DNA, the CDR3 is TGTGCCAGCAGCTTTTTTTCTCCAGGGGCTGAAGCTTTCTTT. The entire variable domain, with the rest obtained from reference TRBV7-9 and TRBJ1-1, is as follows: DTGVSQNPRHKITKRGQNVTFRCDPISEHNRLYWYRQTLGQGPEFLTYFQNEAQLEKSRLLSDRFSAERPKGSFSTLEIQRTEQGDSAMYLCASSFFSPGAEAFFGQGTRLTVV.

This clonotype has ten or more counts. V gene TRBV7-2 combines with J gene TRBJ1-5; no definite D call. The CDR3 contains 15 residues. Germline V gene lookup returns CDR1 SGHTA and CDR2 FQGNSA. The ends were cut back, 3 bases at V and 0 bases at J, with 9 bases in the middle. The CDR3 DNA is TGTGCCAGCAGCTTGGAGTTCTATAGCAATCAGCCCCAGCATTTT. It codes for CASSLEFYSNQPQHF.

This CDR3 reads CASSLEVVNEQFF. CDR3 nucleotides: TGTGCCAGCAGCTTAGAAGTAGTGAATGAGCAGTTCTTC. The V and J genes are TRBV7-2 and TRBJ2-1; D call uncertain. CDR1 SGHTA and CDR2 FQGNSA come from the germline V gene. The CDR3 is 13 residues long. Trimming took off 1 base at V and 7 bases at J, with 8 bases between the two ends.

This clonotype has a count of ten or more. CDR3 amino acids: CASSTRQGSAFF. The CDR3 coding sequence is TGTGCCAGCAGCACCCGACAGGGGAGCGCTTTCTTT. The chain employs TRBV7-2 and TRBJ1-1, with TRBD1 identical over 8 bases. Germline V gene data show CDR1 as SGHTA and CDR2 as FQGNSA. After removal of 5 bases from V and 11 bases from J, the junction contained 7 bases not matched to a gene. The CDR3 totals 12 residues.

This clonotype was seen only a few times. The CDR3 DNA sequence: TGTGCCAGCAGTGGAAGTAGGACAGGGACCTACGAGCAGTACTTC. It codes for CASSGSRTGTYEQYF. The rearrangement links TRBV28 to TRBJ2-7; TRBD1 matches at 8 bases. From germline, CDR1 is MDHEN and CDR2 SYDVKM. With 5 bases clipped from V and 2 bases from J, the junction kept 8 bases outside the gene matches. The CDR3 spans 15 residues.

This clonotype was seen only a few times. The V and J genes are TRBV6-1 and TRBJ2-7, with 9 positions matching TRBD2. From germline, CDR1 is MNHNS and CDR2 SASEGT. V shed 3 bases and J 3 bases; nucleotides not matched to a gene: 9. This CDR3 has 16 residues. CDR3 sequence (DNA): TGTGCCAGCAGTGACCTGATTAGCGGGGGACTCTACGAGCAGTACTTC. This translates into CASSDLISGGLYEQYF.

The table lists this clonotype with a few counts. V usage is TRBV7-6 and J usage is TRBJ2-5; tentative D call: TRBD1 (6 bases). This CDR3 is built from 14 residues. The germline V gene encodes CDR1 SGHVS and CDR2 FNYEAQ. Trimming stripped 5 bases from V and 3 bases from J, with 13 bases between. CDR3 region: CASSPDSREETQYF. CDR3 in DNA: TGTGCCAGCAGCCCGGACAGCCGGGAAGAGACCCAGTACTTC.

This rearrangement joins TRBV19 to TRBJ2-1, with TRBD2 as a possible D gene (6 bases). Deletions cut 3 bases from V and 3 bases from J, with 15 bases between. Germline V gene data show CDR1 as LNHDA and CDR2 as SQIVND (reference sequence). This CDR3 region has 16 residues. The DNA of the CDR3 is TGTGCCAGTAGTATGATCCTTAGCGGTCTCTACAATGAGCAGTTCTTC. Translated: CASSMILSGLYNEQFF.

The sample holds many counts of this clonotype. The chain links TRBV5-1 to TRBJ2-1; D perhaps matches TRBD1 (6 bases). Trimming took 8 bases from V and 0 from J, leaving 15 bases between them. The CDR3 has 15 residues. In germline, CDR1 is SGHRS, CDR2 YFSETQ. The CDR3: CASCQGTSSYNEQFF. Here the CDR3 DNA reads TGCGCCAGTTGCCAGGGGACAAGCTCCTACAATGAGCAGTTCTTC.

The chain couples TRBV29-1 to TRBJ1-2, with TRBD1 as a possible D gene (6 bases). The CDR3 extends over 15 amino acids. Germline-derived CDR1 and CDR2 are SQVTM and ANQGSEA. Trimming pared 6 bases from V and 0 bases from J, leaving 17 bases between. The CDR3 loop is CSVYGGNLANYGYTF. CDR3 coding DNA: TGCAGCGTCTACGGGGGCAACTTAGCTAACTATGGCTACACCTTC.

CDR3 in amino acids: CASRQSTSHNEQFF. The CDR3 region has the DNA TGTGCCAGCAGGCAGAGTACTAGCCACAATGAGCAGTTCTTC. The rearrangement joins TRBV12-3 or TRBV12-4 to TRBJ2-1; D is perhaps TRBD2 (6 bases). The germline V and J ends were trimmed by 6 bases and 5 bases, with 14 bases remaining between them. This CDR3 is 14 amino acids long.

Many counts were recorded for this clonotype. V is TRBV7-2 and J is TRBJ1-2; maybe TRBD1 (5 bases). The CDR3 covers 16 residues. Trimming took 2 bases from V and 6 from J, leaving 19 bases between them. From germline, CDR1 is SGHTA and CDR2 FQGNSA. Written as DNA, the CDR3 is TGTGCCAGCAGCTTATTTAGTGTAGTGTCAGGGAATGGCTACACCTTC. This sequence encodes CASSLFSVVSGNGYTF.

This chain links TRBV7-2 with TRBJ2-2, with 7 bases matching TRBD2. Losses at the gene ends were 0 bases for V and 4 bases for J; bases not matched to a gene: 5. The CDR3 covers 16 residues. CDR1 SGHTA and CDR2 FQGNSA come from the germline V gene. CDR3 region: CASSLAGTKSTGELFF. As DNA, the CDR3 is TGTGCCAGCAGCTTAGCCGGGACTAAGAGCACCGGGGAGCTGTTTTTT.

The rearrangement joins TRBV6-5 to TRBJ2-3; no definite D call. The CDR3 has 13 amino acids. Germline loops: CDR1 MNHEY, CDR2 SVGAGI. V dropped 2 bases and J dropped 6 bases, with 9 bases sitting between them. CDR3 nucleotide sequence: TGTGCCAGCAGTTACGGACCGACTGATACGCAGTATTTT. Its translation is CASSYGPTDTQYF.

The rearrangement joins TRBV6-6 to TRBJ1-5; D is possibly TRBD1 (5 bases). The CDR3 is 15 amino acids. Trimming took off 6 bases at V and 1 base at J, with 13 bases between the two ends. In germline, CDR1 is MNHNY, CDR2 SVGAGI (reference sequence). CDR3 protein: CASSRLGDSNQPQHF. As DNA, the CDR3 is TGTGCCAGCAGCCGACTGGGGGACAGCAATCAGCCCCAGCATTTT.

This chain uses TRBV7-9 with TRBJ2-4; TRBD1 matches at 9 bases. Germline V lookup: CDR1 SEHNR, CDR2 FQNEAQ (reference sequence). The V and J ends lost 3 bases and 0 bases, in that order; junction bases with no gene match: 9. The CDR3 loop spans 18 amino acids. The CDR3 nucleotides are TGTGCCAGCAGCTTTCCGGACAGGGGTAGGGAAGCCAAAAACATTCAGTACTTC. Translated: CASSFPDRGREAKNIQYF.

This clonotype has only a few counts. V and J are TRBV12-3 or TRBV12-4 and TRBJ2-3; 7 bases are a match to TRBD2. This CDR3 is built from 16 residues. Trimming cost V 6 bases and J 2 bases; bases outside gene matches: 11. This chain's CDR3 is CASRQTGTTITDTQYF. The DNA of the CDR3 is TGTGCCAGCAGGCAAACCGGGACTACCATCACAGATACGCAGTATTTT.

Only a few counts were recorded for this clonotype. V gene TRBV7-2 combines with J gene TRBJ2-5; 10 bases line up with TRBD2. V shed 4 bases and J 5 bases; nucleotides not matched to a gene: 13. This CDR3 is 17 amino acids long. Germline V gives CDR1 SGHTA, CDR2 FQGNSA. The DNA for the CDR3 is TGTGCCAGCAGCTCCTCAGCGGGGGGGCCGGGAGGGGAGACCCAGTACTTC. Its translation: CASSSSAGGPGGETQYF. The full variable domain, completed using reference TRBV7-2 and TRBJ2-5, is GAGVSQSPSNKVTEKGKDVELRCDPISGHTALYWYRQSLGQGLEFLIYFQGNSAPDKSGLPSDRFSAERTGGSVSTLTIQRTQQEDSAVYLCASSSSAGGPGGETQYFGPGTRLLVL.

Note on this clonotype: Given a much more abundant clone one base away, this may be a read error. This rearrangement joins TRBV7-9 to TRBJ1-4; D unresolved. Trimming pared 5 bases from V and 8 bases from J, leaving 30 bases between. The CDR3 has 19 residues. The germline CDR1 and CDR2 sequences are SEHNR and FQNEAQ (reference sequence). As DNA, the CDR3 is TGTGCCAGCAGCGCGCGAAAACTCCAGTGGGCGCGATGGAAAGAAAAACTGTTTTTT. It encodes CASSARKLQWARWKEKLFF.

The chain uses TRBV19 and TRBJ2-5, with a tentative D call TRBD2 (5 bases). Germline V gene data show CDR1 as LNHDA and CDR2 as SQIVND (reference sequence). The CDR3 totals 15 residues. V shed 4 bases and J shed 2 bases, with 14 bases lying between them. The CDR3 DNA sequence: TGTGCCAGTAGTAGCCGTCGGGGAGCGCAAGAGACCCAGTACTTC. Its protein is CASSSRRGAQETQYF.

V gene TRBV27 combines with J gene TRBJ2-7, with D perhaps TRBD1 (5 bases). Trimming left V 2 bases short and J 0 bases short, with 17 bases between. From germline, CDR1 is MNHEY and CDR2 SMNVEV (reference sequence). The CDR3 loop spans 17 amino acids. The CDR3, as DNA: TGTGCCAGCAGTTTAGGGCCTTCAGGGCCTAGCTCCTACGAGCAGTACTTC. It specifies CASSLGPSGPSSYEQYF.

The J gene is TRBJ1-1, the V gene TRBV29-1, with a tentative D call TRBD1 (6 bases). The CDR3 is made up of 12 amino acids. Trimming took 6 bases from V and 5 from J, leaving 13 bases between them. In germline, CDR1 is SQVTM, CDR2 ANQGSEA. CDR3 amino acids: CSVGGLGTEAFF. The CDR3 DNA reads TGCAGCGTCGGGGGGCTCGGGACTGAAGCTTTCTTT.

This clonotype appeared once. V usage is TRBV3-1 and J usage is TRBJ2-1; D remains ambiguous. CDR3 length: 12 residues. The ends were cut back, 1 base at V and 6 bases at J, with 4 bases in the middle. Germline V gives CDR1 LGHDT, CDR2 YNNKEL (reference sequence). This CDR3 reads CASSQAANEQFF. Here the CDR3 DNA reads TGTGCCAGCAGCCAAGCCGCCAATGAGCAGTTCTTC.

The V gene is TRBV29-1, the J gene TRBJ2-2; D unresolved. The CDR3 extends over 12 amino acids. CDR1 and CDR2 from the germline V gene are SQVTM and ANQGSEA. Trimming removed 0 bases at V and 5 bases at J, with 4 bases between. CDR3 loop: CSVEDFTGELFF. CDR3 in DNA: TGCAGCGTTGAAGATTTTACCGGGGAGCTGTTTTTT.

The sample holds a few counts of this clonotype. The chain employs TRBV28 and TRBJ1-2, with a possible D match to TRBD1 (6 bases). There are 18 residues in the CDR3. CDR1 is MDHEN and CDR2 is SYDVKM in the germline V gene. V lost 6 bases and J 4 bases, leaving 27 bases between the germline ends. CDR3: CASSSLAIGEARGYGYTF. CDR3 coding DNA: TGTGCCAGCAGCAGCCTCGCGATTGGGGAGGCCAGGGGCTATGGCTACACCTTC.

In its sample, this clonotype was seen a few times. This sequence joins TRBV5-5 and TRBJ2-2; perhaps TRBD2 as D (5 bases). V was shortened by 1 base and J by 5 bases, with 15 bases between the two germline ends. Germline CDR1 and CDR2: SGHKS and YYEKEE (reference sequence). CDR3 length equals 16 residues. CDR3 sequence: CASSLTGEVGTGELFF. DNA for the CDR3: TGTGCCAGCAGCTTGACCGGGGAAGTAGGAACCGGGGAGCTGTTTTTT. Complete variable domain (other parts from reference TRBV5-5 and TRBJ2-2): DAGVTQSPTHLIKTRGQQVTLRCSPISGHKSVSWYQQVLGQGPQFIFQYYEKEERGRGNFPDRFSARQFPNYSSELNVNALLLGDSALYLCASSLTGEVGTGELFFGEGSRLTVL.

This clonotype was counted only a few times. The chain links TRBV2 to TRBJ1-5, with D unclear. The CDR3 loop spans 14 amino acids. V dropped 0 bases and J dropped 0 bases, with 3 bases sitting between them. Germline V gene data show CDR1 as SNHLY and CDR2 as FYNNEI. CDR3 in DNA: TGTGCCAGCAGTGAAGCGCTTAGCAATCAGCCCCAGCATTTT. This translates into CASSEALSNQPQHF.